A selection of T cell receptor beta chains follows, all from one sample in a study of CD8+CD57+ T cells in acquired aplastic anemia. TCRdb re-derived calls from the reads in MiXCR, one entry per CDR3 protein. This table has approximately 250,000 distinct CDR3 sequences, 82% appearing once. Input material: sorted CD4+, CD8+, or CD8+CD57+ T cells (not recorded which) from PBMCs. All receptors derive from a human donor with aplastic anemia. CDR3s include the opening cysteine and the closing phenylalanine or tryptophan. The D gene is left open where the match is weak. Part of the rows lack a size; the others show once, few, many or a class for expanded clones.

j_gene,d_gene,v_gene,abundance,CDR3aa,CDR3nt
TRBJ2-3,NA,TRBV7-8,NA,CASSLERGTEPQYF,TGTGCCAGCAGCTTAGAGAGAGGTACCGAACCGCAGTATTTT
TRBJ1-2,TRBD1,TRBV29-1,NA,CSVDSGGGGYTF,TGCAGCGTTGACTCAGGGGGCGGTGGCTACACCTTC
TRBJ2-5,NA,TRBV11-1,NA,CATSRRPAQETQYF,TGTGCCACCAGCAGGCGCCCCGCCCAAGAGACCCAGTACTTC
TRBJ1-1,NA,TRBV2,once,CASSERQAMNTEAFF,TGTGCCAGCAGTGAAAGGCAAGCTATGAACACTGAAGCTTTCTTT
TRBJ2-7,NA,TRBV15,NA,CATSGRSQADEQYF,TGTGCCACCAGCGGCCGGAGCCAAGCCGACGAGCAGTACTTC
TRBJ1-6,NA,TRBV12-3/TRBV12-4,NA,CASSMGSGHDKPLHF,TGTGCCAGCAGTATGGGCAGCGGCCATGATAAACCCCTCCACTTT
TRBJ2-5,NA,TRBV9,NA,CASSSQGQVAAEHF,TGTGCCAGCAGCTCACAAGGCCAGGTGGCGGCTGAGCACTTC
TRBJ2-2,TRBD1,TRBV12-3/TRBV12-4,NA,CASRRDRGYTGELFF,TGTGCCAGCAGGAGGGACAGGGGGTACACCGGGGAGCTGTTTTTT
TRBJ2-7,TRBD2,TRBV20-1,NA,CSAPGLDADEQYF,TGCAGTGCCCCGGGACTAGACGCCGACGAGCAGTACTTC
TRBJ1-4,NA,TRBV7-4,NA,CASSLVATSSTSGF,NA
TRBJ1-1,NA,TRBV10-3,NA,CAISGVRGAHTEPFF,TGTGCCATCAGTGGGGTTAGGGGGGCTCACACCGAACCTTTCTTT
TRBJ2-3,NA,TRBV7-8,NA,CASRVGGGHDPYF,TGTGCCAGCAGGGTCGGGGGAGGACATGATCCGTATTTT
TRBJ2-5,TRBD1,TRBV2,NA,CATSRGSGQNTEAF,TGTGCCACCAGCAGGGGGTCCGGCCAGAACACTGAAGCTTTC
TRBJ1-5,TRBD1,TRBV6-2/TRBV6-3,many,CASSSGTGTGPQHF,TGTGCCAGCAGCTCCGGGACAGGGACCGGGCCCCAGCATTTT
TRBJ2-1,NA,TRBV11-3,NA,CASSQGGVNGQDERFF,TGTGCCAGCAGCCAGGGCGGGGTGAACGGTCAGGATGAGCGGTTCTTC
TRBJ2-3,NA,TRBV5-1,NA,CASSLAQGCSDTQYF,TGTGCCAGCAGCTTGGCCCAAGGGTGCTCAGATACGCAGTATTTT
TRBJ1-2,NA,TRBV7-8,few,CASSLARDGDVYGYTF,TGTGCCAGCAGCTTGGCGAGGGACGGGGACGTATATGGCTACACCTTC
TRBJ2-1,NA,TRBV7-6,NA,CASSTRPDNEQFF,TGTGCCAGCAGCACTAGACCAGACAATGAGCAGTTCTTC
TRBJ2-7,NA,TRBV7-7,NA,CASSSTEDFHNEQYF,TGTGCCAGCAGCTCGACAGAGGATTTCCACAATGAGCAGTACTTC
TRBJ2-1,NA,TRBV19,NA,CASSIAGETNNAQFF,TGTGCCAGTAGTATAGCTGGCGAGACCAACAATGCGCAGTTCTTC
TRBJ1-1,NA,TRBV20-1,NA,CSASSPWGLHTEAFF,TGCAGTGCCAGCAGCCCTTGGGGCCTTCACACTGAAGCTTTCTTT
TRBJ1-1,NA,TRBV9,NA,CASSLEPAANTVAFF,TGTGCCAGCAGCTTAGAGCCGGCAGCGAACACTGTTGCTTTCTTT